These T cell receptor beta chains were read from a single sample in a study of blood T cell repertoires in COVID-19. Assay: immunoSEQ multiplex PCR; the TCRdb copy retains only in-frame clones and omits some. The table records 200,000 or so clones, 80% to 90% of them present only once. The sequencing input was PBMCs or T cells enriched from blood (not recorded which). These receptors were collected from a woman between 40 and 55 years old with acute COVID-19. Both conserved end residues are part of each CDR3. Clone size, where shown, is once, few, many, or a class for clones that have expanded.

once TRBJ2-1 TRBV27 CASSLFLGALAENNEQFF
. TRBJ2-5 TRBV3-1/TRBV3-2 CASSQSFSGRETQYF
. TRBJ2-2 TRBV5-1 CASSLAGGRRNTGELFF
. TRBJ2-3 TRBV18 CASHPDGISTDTQYF
. TRBJ1-1 TRBV12-3/TRBV12-4 CASSLTGNTEAFF
. TRBJ1-1 TRBV6-6 CASSYSAGKAEAFF
. TRBJ2-2 TRBV5-1 CASSLVSGANTGELFF
. TRBJ1-1 TRBV9 CASSRTPQDSNTEAFF
. TRBJ2-1 TRBV18 CASSPFGGLYNEQFF
. TRBJ2-1 TRBV28 CASSPGVTYNEQFF
once TRBJ2-7 TRBV27 CASTGHNTLEQYF
. TRBJ1-1 TRBV30 CAWSTQGTGATEAFF
. TRBJ2-7 TRBV11-2 CASSLARYEQYF
. TRBJ1-1 TRBV28 CASSLGGLFAGTEAFF
. TRBJ2-1 TRBV19 CASFSGSLDNEQFF
. TRBJ1-6 TRBV28 CASSLWGRGDNSPLHF
. TRBJ2-1 TRBV7-9 CASSWASGRALGEQFF
. TRBJ1-4 TRBV6-2/TRBV6-3 CASSYSIWSGGEKLFF
. TRBJ2-7 TRBV5-4 CASSLVGTPVHEQYF
few TRBJ2-5 TRBV19 CASRGQGRETQYF
. TRBJ1-3 TRBV6-5 CASSYNRGQVGNTIYF
. TRBJ1-5 TRBV2 CASSARGGGLGNQPQHF
. TRBJ2-6 TRBV14 CASSQLGLAGSGANVLTF
. TRBJ2-4 TRBV24-1 CATSDSGKGNIQYF
. TRBJ2-2 TRBV7-8 CASSLRGTPNTGELFF
. TRBJ1-2 TRBV6-5 CASSQARESGYTF
. TRBJ1-1 TRBV2 CASRGVGGNTEAFF
. TRBJ1-1 TRBV5-1 CASSSEGRQRAEAFF
. TRBJ2-7 TRBV12-3/TRBV12-4 CASSSLRWSEQYF
. TRBJ2-5 TRBV7-3 CASSLVAGAWETQYF
. TRBJ2-2 TRBV12-5 CASGREGRTGELFF
. TRBJ1-1 TRBV24-1 CATSDPSTGPTEAFF
. TRBJ2-7 TRBV9 CASSVGGSGIEEQYF
once TRBJ2-2 TRBV6-5 CASSSIHTGELFF
. TRBJ2-3 TRBV14 CASSQETGVSRNTQYF
. TRBJ1-3 TRBV6-5 CASTSSSGNTIYF
. TRBJ2-5 TRBV5-1 CASSFRTGQETQYF
. TRBJ1-2 TRBV12-3/TRBV12-4 CASSLSGTGGYTF
. TRBJ2-1 TRBV11-3 CASSTGGLGYNEQFF
. TRBJ2-7 TRBV6-5 CASQPGLAAYEQYF
. TRBJ2-7 TRBV7-8 CASSSDRGSYEQYF
. TRBJ2-7 TRBV19 CASSTRTSGTYEQYF
. TRBJ2-2 TRBV4-2 CASSQVSGRGSGELFF
. TRBJ2-3 TRBV7-9 CASSPWTSGSTDTQYF
. TRBJ1-2 TRBV7-8 CASSLTSGKLNYGYTF
once TRBJ1-3 TRBV5-5 CASSSRELSGNTIYF
. TRBJ1-1 TRBV5-4 CASSLRWGEPNTEAFF
many TRBJ1-5 TRBV6-5 CASSPGQGPNQPQHF
. TRBJ1-1 TRBV7-3 CASSPNLGGGEAFF
. TRBJ1-5 TRBV18 CASSPQTGDLQPQHF
. TRBJ1-5 TRBV7-2 CASSPRHTSNQPQHF
. TRBJ1-1 TRBV4-3 CASSLRQGRTEAFF
. TRBJ2-2 TRBV13 CASSSSARTSGPSKRELFF
. TRBJ1-6 TRBV21-1 CASSTGVGIHNSPLHF
. TRBJ2-3 TRBV2 CASSPRERGTQYF